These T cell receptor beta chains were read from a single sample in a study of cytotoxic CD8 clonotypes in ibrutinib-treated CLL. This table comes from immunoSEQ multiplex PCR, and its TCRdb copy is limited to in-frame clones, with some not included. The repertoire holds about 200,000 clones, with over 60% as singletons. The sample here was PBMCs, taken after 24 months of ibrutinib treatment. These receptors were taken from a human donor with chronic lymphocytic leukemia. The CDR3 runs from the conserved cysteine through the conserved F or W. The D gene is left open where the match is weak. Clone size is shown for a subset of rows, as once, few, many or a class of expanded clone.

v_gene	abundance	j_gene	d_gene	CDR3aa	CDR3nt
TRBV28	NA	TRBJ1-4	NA	CASSEANEKLFF	TGTGCCAGCAGTGAGGCTAATGAAAAACTGTTTTTT
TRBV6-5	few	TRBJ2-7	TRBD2	CASSQRGSGRGVDYF	TGTGCCAGCAGTCAACGTGGTAGCGGGAGGGGCGTTGACTACTTC
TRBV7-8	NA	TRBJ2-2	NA	CASSLALGTWNGELFF	TGTGCCAGCAGCTTAGCGCTAGGGACGTGGAACGGGGAGCTGTTTTTT
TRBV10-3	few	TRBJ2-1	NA	CAISDRNQPGNEQFF	TGTGCCATCAGTGACAGGAACCAGCCGGGTAATGAGCAGTTCTTC
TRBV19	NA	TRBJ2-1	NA	CASSNSDYHNEQFF	TGTGCCAGTAGCAATTCTGACTACCACAATGAGCAGTTCTTC
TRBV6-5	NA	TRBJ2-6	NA	CASSYGVANVLTF	TGTGCCAGCAGTTACGGGGTTGCCAACGTCCTGACTTTC
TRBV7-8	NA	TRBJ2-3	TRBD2	CASSLGPRLAGADTQYF	TGTGCCAGCAGCTTAGGTCCCAGACTAGCGGGTGCAGATACGCAGTATTTT
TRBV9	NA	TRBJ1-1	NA	CASTMGIKNTEAFF	TGTGCCAGCACTATGGGGATTAAGAACACTGAAGCTTTCTTT
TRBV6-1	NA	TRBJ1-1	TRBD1	CASRIDRGGEAFF	TGTGCCAGCAGAATTGACAGGGGTGGTGAAGCTTTCTTT
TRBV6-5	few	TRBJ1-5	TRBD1	CASSRGTGVNQPQHF	TGTGCCAGCAGCCGAGGGACAGGCGTTAATCAGCCCCAGCATTTT
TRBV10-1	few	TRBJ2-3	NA	CASSETDTQYF	TGCGCCAGCAGTGAGACAGATACGCAGTATTTT
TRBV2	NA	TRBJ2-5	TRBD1	CASTWTGPRETQYF	TGTGCCAGCACCTGGACAGGGCCCCGGGAGACCCAGTACTTC
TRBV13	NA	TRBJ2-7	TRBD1	CASSLVAGGNEQYF	TGTGCCAGCAGCTTAGTAGCAGGGGGTAACGAGCAGTACTTC
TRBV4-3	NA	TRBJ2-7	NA	CASSQEAIGGTYEQYF	TGCGCCAGCAGCCAAGAAGCAATCGGCGGGACCTACGAGCAGTACTTC
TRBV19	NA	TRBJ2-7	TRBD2	CASSRAGVGYEQYF	TGTGCCAGTAGCCGAGCGGGAGTCGGGTACGAGCAGTACTTC
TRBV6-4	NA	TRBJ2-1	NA	CASSVRAGKTYNEQFF	TGTGCCAGCAGCGTCCGCGCGGGGAAGACCTACAATGAGCAGTTCTTC
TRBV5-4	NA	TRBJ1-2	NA	CASSSPGRSYGYTF	TGTGCCAGCAGCTCCCCGGGACGGAGCTATGGCTACACCTTC
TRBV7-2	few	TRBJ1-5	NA	CASSLRKGQPQHF	TGTGCCAGCAGTCTGCGTAAGGGTCAGCCCCAGCATTTT
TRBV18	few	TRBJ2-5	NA	CASSPNPLVGSVTQYF	TGTGCCAGCTCACCAAACCCACTGGTGGGGTCGGTGACCCAGTACTTC
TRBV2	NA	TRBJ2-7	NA	CASSPDGSYEQYF	TGTGCCAGCAGCCCGGACGGTTCCTACGAGCAGTACTTC
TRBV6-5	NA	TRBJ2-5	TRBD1	CASSTTGGRETQYF	TGTGCCAGCAGTACGACAGGGGGCAGGGAGACCCAGTACTTC
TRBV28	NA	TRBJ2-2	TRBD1	CASSRDRVINTGELFF	TGTGCCAGCTCCCGGGACAGGGTAATAAACACCGGGGAGCTGTTTTTT
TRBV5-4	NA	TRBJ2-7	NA	CASSLADRDEQYF	TGTGCCAGCAGCTTGGCGGATCGGGACGAGCAGTACTTC
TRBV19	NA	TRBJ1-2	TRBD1	CASSIDRGQNYGYTF	TGTGCCAGTAGTATAGATCGGGGACAGAACTATGGCTACACCTTC
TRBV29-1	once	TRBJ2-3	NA	CSVQDGYPTDTQYF	TGCAGCGTTCAAGACGGCTACCCCACGGATACGCAGTATTTT
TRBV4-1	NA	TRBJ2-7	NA	CASSQIRGPVAEQYF	TGCGCCAGCAGCCAGATCAGGGGCCCCGTAGCCGAGCAGTACTTC
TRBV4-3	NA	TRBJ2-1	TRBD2	CASSPGRSGGYNEQFF	TGCGCCAGCAGCCCGGGAAGGTCGGGAGGGTACAATGAGCAGTTCTTC
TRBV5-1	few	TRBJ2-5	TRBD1	CASRWDRDVETQYF	TGCGCCAGCAGATGGGACAGGGACGTGGAGACCCAGTACTTC
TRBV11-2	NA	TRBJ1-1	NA	CASSLARGTEAFF	TGTGCCAGCAGCTTAGCCCGGGGGACTGAAGCTTTCTTT
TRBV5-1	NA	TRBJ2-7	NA	CASADSSYEQYF	TGCGCCAGCGCAGACAGCTCCTACGAGCAGTACTTC
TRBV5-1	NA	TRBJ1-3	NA	CASSFRPERNTIYF	TGCGCCAGCAGCTTCCGGCCGGAGAGAAACACCATATATTTT
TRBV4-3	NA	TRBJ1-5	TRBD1	CASSQDHRGQPQHF	TGCGCCAGCAGCCAAGACCACAGGGGACAGCCCCAGCATTTT
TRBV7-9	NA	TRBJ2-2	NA	CASSVTGTGELFF	TGTGCCAGCAGCGTTACAGGGACCGGGGAGCTGTTTTTT
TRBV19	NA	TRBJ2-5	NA	CASSLAPGTAETQYF	TGTGCCAGTAGTCTCGCCCCGGGAACAGCAGAGACCCAGTACTTC
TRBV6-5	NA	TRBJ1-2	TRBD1	CASSLNGQGANGYTF	TGTGCCAGCAGTCTCAATGGACAGGGGGCAAATGGCTACACCTTC
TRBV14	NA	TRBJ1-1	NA	CASSQVVGGDTEAFF	TGTGCCAGCAGCCAAGTGGTAGGGGGTGACACTGAAGCTTTCTTT
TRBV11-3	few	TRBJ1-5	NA	CASSPIGSYSNQPQHF	TGTGCCAGCAGTCCCATTGGGTCGTATAGCAATCAGCCCCAGCATTTT
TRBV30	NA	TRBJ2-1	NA	CASGDWRFF	TGTGCCTCTGGAGACTGGCGGTTCTTC
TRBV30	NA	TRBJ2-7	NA	CAWSGGGSSYEQYF	TGTGCCTGGAGTGGGGGTGGGAGTTCCTACGAGCAGTACTTC
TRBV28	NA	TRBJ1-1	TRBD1	CASSRQGTEAFF	TGTGCCAGCAGTCGACAGGGCACTGAAGCTTTCTTT
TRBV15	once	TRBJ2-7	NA	CATSRRASPQNEQYF	TGTGCCACCAGCCGCAGAGCCTCTCCACAAAACGAGCAGTACTTC
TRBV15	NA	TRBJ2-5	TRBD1	CATSRKGDSRQETQYF	TGTGCCACCAGCAGAAAAGGGGACAGTCGACAAGAGACCCAGTACTTC
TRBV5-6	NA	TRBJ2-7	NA	CASSLWRLHSYEQYF	TGTGCCAGCAGCTTGTGGCGGCTACACTCCTACGAGCAGTACTTC
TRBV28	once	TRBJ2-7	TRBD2	CASSDGLAGAYEQYF	TGTGCCAGCAGTGACGGACTAGCGGGGGCCTACGAGCAGTACTTC
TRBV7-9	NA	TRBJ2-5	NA	CASSPPLGPQETQYF	TGTGCCAGCAGCCCCCCCCTGGGACCCCAAGAGACCCAGTACTTC
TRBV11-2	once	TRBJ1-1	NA	CASSLGGGGVNTEAFF	TGTGCCAGCAGCTTAGGGGGGGGAGGAGTGAACACTGAAGCTTTCTTT